Here is one T cell receptor beta chain with its context. Treatment described: roughly 20 received Ad26.COV2.S at low or high dose, single or two shots; 5 received placebo; per-sample allocation not given. Repertoires come from day 63 after the first vaccine or placebo injection. TCRdb keeps only in-frame clones here, not all; method: immunoSEQ multiplex PCR. The table shows some 320,000 clones, with around four fifths occurring only once. The CDR3 is 14 amino acids. Germline CDR1 is LNHDA and CDR2 is SQIVND (reference sequence). V was shortened by 5 bases and J by 4 bases, with 11 bases between the two germline ends. The data derive from a study of Ad26.COV2.S vaccination and SARS-CoV-2 variants.

The starting material was peripheral blood, obtained in a trial of Ad26.COV2.S vaccine versus placebo. J is TRBJ1-4 and V is TRBV19; TRBD1 might be the D (6 bases). The sequence came from a person between 18 and 65 years old who received the Ad26.COV2.S COVID-19 vaccine or a placebo. The CDR3 protein is CASSVQGINEKLFF. CDR3 in DNA: TGTGCCAGTAGTGTCCAGGGGATTAATGAAAAACTGTTTTTT.